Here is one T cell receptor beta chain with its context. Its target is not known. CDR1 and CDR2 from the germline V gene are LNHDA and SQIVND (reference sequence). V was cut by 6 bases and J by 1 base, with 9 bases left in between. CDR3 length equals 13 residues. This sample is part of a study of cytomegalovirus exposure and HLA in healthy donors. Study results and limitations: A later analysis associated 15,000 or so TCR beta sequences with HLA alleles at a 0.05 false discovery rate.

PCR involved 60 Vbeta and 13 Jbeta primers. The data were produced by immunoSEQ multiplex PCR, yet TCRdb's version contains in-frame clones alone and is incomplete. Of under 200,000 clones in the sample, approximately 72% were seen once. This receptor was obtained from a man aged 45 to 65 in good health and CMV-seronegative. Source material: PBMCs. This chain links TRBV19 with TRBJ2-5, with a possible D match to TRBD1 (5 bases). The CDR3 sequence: CASRLTAQETQYF. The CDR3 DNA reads TGTGCCAGTAGACTGACAGCCCAAGAGACCCAGTACTTC.